These T cell receptor beta chains were read from a single sample in a study of cytotoxic CD8 clonotypes in ibrutinib-treated CLL. Profiled with immunoSEQ multiplex PCR; TCRdb holds only in-frame clones, not every one. The repertoire holds tens of thousands of clones, with roughly 54% as singletons. The input for sequencing was PBMCs, taken at disease progression, from a patient treated with ibrutinib. The origin of the receptors is a human donor with chronic lymphocytic leukemia. The CDR3 runs from the conserved cysteine through the conserved F or W. D genes are given only for firm matches. Only part of the rows carry a size: once, few, many, or a class if the clone is expanded.

V	J	D	size	DNA	CDR3
TRBV19	TRBJ1-6	-	-	TGTGCCAGTAGCCAGAAAAGTCGTAATTCACCCCTCCACTTT	CASSQKSRNSPLHF
TRBV10-1	TRBJ2-2	-	few	TGCGCCAGCAGTGAGGACACCGGGGAGCTGTTTTTT	CASSEDTGELFF
TRBV15	TRBJ1-4	-	few	TGTGCCACCACGACAGCAACTAATGAAAAACTGTTTTTT	CATTTATNEKLFF
TRBV6-1	TRBJ2-6	-	many	TGTGCCAGCAGTGAAGTGTCGACTGGGGCCAACGTCCTGACTTTC	CASSEVSTGANVLTF
TRBV14	TRBJ1-1	-	-	TGTGCCAGCAGCCAAGATAGAGGCAGGGATCTTGGGGCGAACACTGAAGCTTTCTTT	CASSQDRGRDLGANTEAFF
TRBV30	TRBJ1-2	TRBD1	-	TGTGCCTGGAGTGTCCAGGGGGTTGGGTATGGCTACACCTTC	CAWSVQGVGYGYTF
TRBV7-9	TRBJ1-2	TRBD1	-	TGTGCCAGCAGCTTCCAGGGGGTACAGCCTAACTATGGCTACACCTTC	CASSFQGVQPNYGYTF
TRBV2	TRBJ1-5	-	-	TGTGCCAGCAGTGTCCCCCGGTTTTCAGGGAACCCTAGCAATCAGCCCCAGCATTTT	CASSVPRFSGNPSNQPQHF
TRBV7-9	TRBJ1-2	TRBD1	-	TGTGCCAGCAGCATACCGGGACAGTTAGACTATGGCTACACCTTC	CASSIPGQLDYGYTF
TRBV19	TRBJ1-5	-	few	TGTGCCAGTACCCCGGGGAGTCCCCAGCCCCAGCATTTT	CASTPGSPQPQHF
TRBV5-1	TRBJ2-6	-	few	TGCGCCAGCAGCTTAGTCCCAGGGGGGCTAGGGGCCAACGTCCTGACTTTC	CASSLVPGGLGANVLTF
TRBV7-9	TRBJ2-5	TRBD1	-	TGTGCCAGCAGCTCGCCCGGGACAGGGCGAGAGACCCAGTACTTC	CASSSPGTGRETQYF
TRBV2	TRBJ1-1	TRBD1	-	TGTGCCAGGAGACAGGGTAGCGAGGCTTTCTTT	CARRQGSEAFF
TRBV19	TRBJ1-6	-	-	TGTGCCAGTAGGGTGCTGATCGGGGGCAATAATTCACCCCTCCACTTT	CASRVLIGGNNSPLHF
TRBV7-2	TRBJ1-2	-	-	TGTGCCAGCAGCCCTGGGAATAACTATGGCTACACCTTC	CASSPGNNYGYTF
TRBV5-1	TRBJ1-5	-	-	TGCGCCAGCAGCTTGGGGGCTGATCAGCCCCAGCATTTT	CASSLGADQPQHF
TRBV4-3	TRBJ1-1	-	-	TGCGCCAGCAGCCAAGGGACAGCGAGGACTGAAGCTTTCTTT	CASSQGTARTEAFF
TRBV27	TRBJ2-7	TRBD2	-	TGTGCCAGCAGACCTGGACTAGCGGGAGTGGGGGAGCAGTACTTC	CASRPGLAGVGEQYF
TRBV7-2	TRBJ2-5	TRBD1	-	TGTGCCAGCAGCCAGGGGGAGAGGTCCGTGGAGACCCAGTACTTC	CASSQGERSVETQYF
TRBV28	TRBJ1-3	-	once	TGTGCCAGCAGTTTACCCCAAAACACCATATATTTT	CASSLPQNTIYF
TRBV29-1	TRBJ2-5	-	-	TGCAGCGTTGATGGGGTTAAGGAGAAAGGCATCGGGGAGACCCAGTACTTC	CSVDGVKEKGIGETQYF
TRBV7-9	TRBJ2-1	TRBD2	-	TGTGCCAGCAGCTTAGTCCTAGCGGAGGGGCTCAATGAGCAGTTCTTC	CASSLVLAEGLNEQFF
TRBV29-1	TRBJ2-3	TRBD1	few	TGCAGCGTTGGACAGGGTTCAGATACGCAGTATTTT	CSVGQGSDTQYF
TRBV29-1	TRBJ2-7	-	-	TGCAGCGTTGAAGATACTATCTACGAGCAGTACTTC	CSVEDTIYEQYF
TRBV30	TRBJ2-5	-	few	TGTGCCTGGACTCTAGGGGGGAACGGGGAGACCCAGTACTTC	CAWTLGGNGETQYF
TRBV6-4	TRBJ2-3	TRBD2	few	TGTGCCAGCAGTCCGACTAGCGGCCCAGATACGCAGTATTTT	CASSPTSGPDTQYF
TRBV4-3	TRBJ2-7	-	-	TGCGCCAGCAGCCACGCCAGAGGCACTCAAGCCTACGAGCAGTACTTC	CASSHARGTQAYEQYF
TRBV30	TRBJ1-3	-	-	TGTGCCTGGAGTGTACACCGGAACTCTGGAAACACCATATATTTT	CAWSVHRNSGNTIYF
TRBV30	TRBJ2-5	TRBD1	few	TGTGCCCGGGGGGAAGGGGGGACAGGGGCCCAAGAGACCCAGTACTTC	CARGEGGTGAQETQYF
TRBV5-1	TRBJ2-3	-	-	TGCGCCAGCAGCTTGGGGAACAGTGCTAGCACAGATACGCAGTATTTT	CASSLGNSASTDTQYF
TRBV6-1	TRBJ2-7	-	-	TGTGCCAGCAGTGAGGGGGGAGCTGCCTACGAGCAGTACTTC	CASSEGGAAYEQYF
TRBV5-1	TRBJ2-3	-	-	TGCGCCAGCAGCTTGCGAATCACAGATACGCAGTATTTT	CASSLRITDTQYF
TRBV6-5	TRBJ1-1	-	-	TGTGCCAGCAGCCCCTGGGCGAGCTCTAACACTGAAGCTTTCTTT	CASSPWASSNTEAFF
TRBV9	TRBJ2-1	TRBD2	-	TGTGCCAGCAGCGTTGGTACTAGCGGCTACAATGAGCAGTTCTTC	CASSVGTSGYNEQFF
TRBV7-8	TRBJ1-4	-	-	TGTGCCAGCAGCTTAGACTATAATGAAAAACTGTTTTTT	CASSLDYNEKLFF
TRBV19	TRBJ1-5	-	few	TGTGCCAGTAGTATAGGAGGTCAGCCCCAGCATTTT	CASSIGGQPQHF
TRBV7-6	TRBJ1-4	-	few	TGTGCCAGCAGCTTAGTAGGCAGTTCTAATGAAAAACTGTTTTTT	CASSLVGSSNEKLFF
TRBV28	TRBJ2-1	-	few	TGTGCCAGCAGTCCCTTTATTGGACGGGAGCAGCGGTCCGATGAGCAGTTCTTC	CASSPFIGREQRSDEQFF
TRBV4-2	TRBJ1-2	-	-	TGTGCCAGCAGCCAGGCCGGGACAAACTATGGCTACACCTTC	CASSQAGTNYGYTF
TRBV6-5	TRBJ2-1	TRBD2	-	TGTGCCAGCAGGCCCGGGACTAGCGGTTACAATGAGCAGTTCTTC	CASRPGTSGYNEQFF
TRBV6-4	TRBJ2-1	TRBD2	-	TGTGCCAGCAGTCTCGTAGCGGGGGGTTTATATGAGCAGTTCTTC	CASSLVAGGLYEQFF
TRBV4-1	TRBJ2-7	TRBD2	-	TGCGCCAGCAGCCGGGGCCCAGCGGGAGGTTCCTACGAGCAGTACTTC	CASSRGPAGGSYEQYF
TRBV28	TRBJ1-5	-	few	TGTGCCAGCAGTTGGGACCCAGGGCAGGGTCAGCCCCAGCATTTT	CASSWDPGQGQPQHF
TRBV9	TRBJ2-3	TRBD2	few	TGTGCCAGCAGCGTAGGTAGCGGGACCACAGATACGCAGTATTTT	CASSVGSGTTDTQYF
TRBV28	TRBJ2-7	TRBD1	few	TGTGCCAGCAGTCTACGAACCGGGACAGGGCTCGAGGAGCAGTACTTC	CASSLRTGTGLEEQYF
TRBV7-9	TRBJ2-5	-	-	TGTGCCAGCAGCCCTGGACAGAGGTACCAAGAGACCCAGTACTTC	CASSPGQRYQETQYF
TRBV9	TRBJ2-2	TRBD1	-	TGTGCCAGCAGCTCTCTAGGACAGGGGTCCGGGGAGCTGTTTTTT	CASSSLGQGSGELFF
TRBV5-4	TRBJ2-2	-	many	TGTGCCAGCAGCTTGGCTATCGGGGAGCTGTTTTTT	CASSLAIGELFF
TRBV10-3	TRBJ2-2	-	-	TGTGCCATCAGTGAGTCGAATACCCGGTACACCGGGGAGCTGTTTTTT	CAISESNTRYTGELFF
TRBV7-9	TRBJ1-1	-	-	TGTGCCAGCAGCTTAAGGGTATTAAGGAACACTGAAGCTTTCTTT	CASSLRVLRNTEAFF
TRBV27	TRBJ2-3	-	-	TGTGCCAGCAGTTTATCGGGGGGGGGCTTTGATACGCAGTATTTT	CASSLSGGGFDTQYF
TRBV16	TRBJ2-7	-	few	TGTGCCAGCAGCCATGGGGGTGCGTCCTACGAGCAGTACTTC	CASSHGGASYEQYF
TRBV6-5	TRBJ1-1	-	-	TGTGCCAGCAGTTACTCGGGAGCCAGAGTAGACACTGAAGCTTTCTTT	CASSYSGARVDTEAFF
TRBV7-2	TRBJ1-1	-	-	TGTGCCAGCAGCTTAGCGCTGGCGAACACTGAAGCTTTCTTT	CASSLALANTEAFF
TRBV4-1	TRBJ1-4	-	-	TGCGCCAGCAGCCAAGAAGCGGGAGGCTACTTATTATTTTTT	CASSQEAGGYLLFF